This TCR beta chain was observed in a study of blood T cell repertoires in COVID-19. The protocol was immunoSEQ multiplex PCR, while the TCRdb copy is restricted to in-frame clones and leaves out a portion. Of about 50,000 clones in the sample, 70% to 90% were seen once. The CDR3 spans 15 residues. CDR1 and CDR2 from the germline V gene are SGHRS and YFSETQ. Trimming cost V 0 bases and J 8 bases; bases outside gene matches: 7. The TCR originated in a man in his fifties with active COVID-19. The sequencing input was peripheral blood. This chain connects TRBV5-1 to TRBJ1-1, with 10 positions matching TRBD1. For the CDR3, the DNA is TGCGCCAGCAGCTTGGACTGGACAGGGGGACAGGAAGCTTTCTTT. Translation gives CASSLDWTGGQEAFF.